The clone carrying this T cell receptor (beta chain) was counted at least ten times. Each CDR3 protein is one row after TCRdb ran MiXCR on the RT-PCR reads. The sample lists hundreds of thousands of distinct CDR3 sequences; 13% to 15% were seen once. The V gene end was trimmed by 5 bases and the J gene end by 0 bases; junction bases not matched to a gene: 9. Germline-derived CDR1 and CDR2 are SQVTM and ANQGSEA. The CDR3 spans 16 residues. V usage is TRBV29-1 and J usage is TRBJ2-7; 11 bases are shared with TRBD2. This clonotype was obtained from a female donor in good health, serving as a healthy control. Sequences were obtained from memory CD4+ T cells from blood. Here the CDR3 DNA reads TGCAGCGTTTTCCTAGCGGGAGGCCAGAGCTCCTACGAGCAGTACTTC. Residues: CSVFLAGGQSSYEQYF.